The next 21 T cell receptor beta chains were all read from a single sample in a study of post-analysis software for immune sequencing data. General observations from the study: Compared with controls, patients had more of five or six TRBV segments, including TRBV5-6, TRBV5-1 and TRBV20-1.

Incorporated into the TCR beta cDNA libraries were unique molecular identifiers, which served to reduce PCR and sequencing biases. From the PCR reads, TCRdb called clonotypes with MiXCR, one entry per CDR3 protein. Of a few hundred thousand distinct CDR3 sequences in the sample, 36% were seen once. Their antigens remain unidentified. Material: blood. The receptors come from a girl aged 5 to 17 with multiple sclerosis.

The sample holds many counts of this clonotype. The genes are TRBV4-2 and TRBJ2-1; D call uncertain. V gave up 0 bases and J gave up 5 bases, with 11 bases separating them. CDR3 size: 15 residues. Per germline, CDR1 LGHNA and CDR2 YNFKEQ. The CDR3 bases are TGTGCCAGCAGCCAAGAGGGAATCGGTGACAATGAGCAGTTCTTC. This translates into CASSQEGIGDNEQFF.

This clonotype was counted many times. J is TRBJ2-3 and V is TRBV3-1; D is uncertain. Germline CDR1 reads LGHDT; CDR2 reads YNNKEL (reference sequence). This CDR3 is built from 16 residues. Trimming removed 0 bases from V and 0 bases from J, with 10 bases in between. The CDR3 nucleotides read TGTGCCAGCAGCCAAGACGTGGGAACTAGCACAGATACGCAGTATTTT. Protein sequence: CASSQDVGTSTDTQYF.

There are many counts of this clonotype. This chain joins TRBV3-1 and TRBJ2-4; 8 nucleotides line up with TRBD2. The trim removed 0 bases at V and 0 bases at J, leaving 7 bases unmatched. CDR3 size: 18 residues. CDR1 is LGHDT and CDR2 is YNNKEL in the germline V gene (reference sequence). DNA of the CDR3: TGTGCCAGCAGCCAAGATGGGACTAGTCTGATAGCCAAAAACATTCAGTACTTC. Its translation is CASSQDGTSLIAKNIQYF.

This clonotype was seen many times. The V call is TRBV4-1, the J call TRBJ2-3; 7 positions match TRBD2. Trimming took 0 bases from V and 2 from J; bases not matched to a gene: 11. Germline V gene data show CDR1 as MGHRA and CDR2 as YSYEKL. The CDR3 covers 18 residues. DNA of the CDR3: TGCGCCAGCAGCCAAGACGGGCTGCTCGCGGGGGTCACAGATACGCAGTATTTT. Translated: CASSQDGLLAGVTDTQYF.

Ten or more counts support this clonotype. The chain combines TRBV29-1 with TRBJ1-2; 8 bases agree with TRBD1. V shed 3 bases and J 4 bases; nucleotides not matched to a gene: 4. The CDR3 is made up of 13 amino acids. CDR1 and CDR2 (germline): SQVTM, ANQGSEA. As DNA, the CDR3 is TGCAGCGTTGACGAAACAGGGGGCTATGGCTACACCTTC. Its translation is CSVDETGGYGYTF.

The chain recombines TRBV5-1 with TRBJ1-1; a possible D gene is TRBD1 (5 bases). The V end was cut by 0 bases, the J end by 10 bases, with 16 bases between. This CDR3 contains 14 residues. In germline, CDR1 is SGHRS, CDR2 YFSETQ. CDR3 nucleotide sequence: TGCGCCAGCAGCTTGGGGCCTGAAAGGGACGGAGCTTTCTTT. It is translated as CASSLGPERDGAFF. The variable domain in full, completed from reference TRBV5-1 and TRBJ1-1, reads KAGVTQTPRYLIKTRGQQVTLSCSPISGHRSVSWYQQTPGQGLQFLFEYFSETQRNKGNFPGRFSGRQFSNSRSEMNVSTLELGDSALYLCASSLGPERDGAFFGQGTRLTVV.

Many counts were recorded for this clonotype. This rearrangement joins TRBV29-1 to TRBJ2-1; D not resolved. V was pared by 7 bases and J by 5 bases, with 15 bases between. There are 13 residues in the CDR3. In germline, CDR1 is SQVTM, CDR2 ANQGSEA. For the CDR3, the DNA is TGCAGCGCCGTGTTCAAGATTAACAATGAGCAGTTCTTC. This translates into CSAVFKINNEQFF.

The genes are TRBV20-1 and TRBJ2-1; the match to TRBD1 covers 7 bases. Germline CDR1 and CDR2: DFQATT and SNEGSKA (reference sequence). This CDR3 region has 14 residues. With V trimmed by 3 bases and J by 2 bases, 4 bases remained unmatched. This CDR3 reads CSASGTGAYNEQFF. The CDR3 nucleotides are TGCAGTGCTAGCGGCACAGGGGCCTACAATGAGCAGTTCTTC.

This clonotype was seen ten or more times. The chain recombines TRBV20-1 with TRBJ1-1; weak D call: TRBD1 (5 bases). Trimming cost V 0 bases and J 3 bases, with 14 bases left between them. This CDR3 comprises 15 residues. Germline V lookup: CDR1 DFQATT, CDR2 SNEGSKA (reference sequence). CDR3 loop: CSARDFRGGDTEAFF. CDR3 bases: TGCAGTGCTAGAGATTTCCGGGGGGGGGACACTGAAGCTTTCTTT.

This chain uses TRBV5-1 with TRBJ2-4, with 7 bases that match TRBD2. The end of the DNA aligns better with TRBJ2-7, so the J call may be wrong. This CDR3 has 14 residues. Germline CDR1 and CDR2: SGHRS and YFSETQ. Written as DNA, the CDR3 is TGCGCCAGCAGCCCTCTGACAGCGGGATACGAGCAGTACTTC. Translation gives CASSPLTAGYEQYF.

This chain joins TRBV5-6 and TRBJ2-1, with 9 positions matching TRBD1. V lost 5 bases, J lost 1 base, and 13 bases stayed unmatched. The length of the CDR3 is 18 residues. Germline CDR1 and CDR2: SGHDT and YYEEEE. The CDR3 reads CASSGPGQGGLSYNEQFF. In DNA form, the CDR3 reads TGTGCCAGCAGTGGACCGGGACAGGGAGGCCTATCCTACAATGAGCAGTTCTTC. Based on the CDR3 plus reference TRBV5-6 and TRBJ2-1, the full variable domain is DAGVTQSPTHLIKTRGQQVTLRCSPKSGHDTVSWYQQALGQGPQFIFQYYEEEERQRGNFPDRFSGHQFPNYSSELNVNALLLGDSALYLCASSGPGQGGLSYNEQFFGPGTRLTVL.

About this clonotype: A much more abundant neighbour one base away suggests this may be a read error. The chain is built from TRBV5-1 and TRBJ2-5; 13 bases map to TRBD2. This CDR3 comprises 18 residues. Germline V gene lookup returns CDR1 SGHRS and CDR2 YFSETQ. Here the CDR3 reads CASSIGLAGVRYQEAQYF. CDR3 in DNA: TGCGCCAGCAGCATAGGACTAGCGGGAGTCAGGTACCAAGAGGCCCAGTACTTC.

A note on this clonotype: One base away lies a much larger clone, so this may be a sequencing read error. The chain employs TRBV11-2 and TRBJ2-1, with D perhaps given as TRBD1 or TRBD2 (6 bases each). Germline CDR1 and CDR2: SGHAT and FQNNGV. The ends were cut back, 1 base at V and 13 bases at J, with 23 bases in the middle. The CDR3 spans 16 residues. The CDR3 is CASSLGLAGEEETQFF. CDR3 bases: TGTGCCAGCAGCTTAGGGTTGGCAGGGGAGGAGGAGACCCAGTTCTTC.

This clonotype was detected many times. The gene calls are TRBV6-5 and TRBJ2-1; D is perhaps TRBD1 (5 bases). The germline CDR1 and CDR2 sequences are MNHEY and SVGAGI. The length of the CDR3 is 13 residues. The V end lost 2 bases, the J end lost 4 bases, and 6 bases lay between the germline ends. The CDR3 loop is CASSYRGYNEQFF. The CDR3 nucleotides are TGTGCCAGCAGTTACAGGGGATACAATGAGCAGTTCTTC.

Worth noting for this clonotype: A much larger clone lies a single base off, so this may be a read error. J is TRBJ1-5 and V is TRBV20-1; D unclear. The DNA end is a closer match to TRBJ2-3, so the J assignment may be wrong. Germline V gene data show CDR1 as DFQATT and CDR2 as SNEGSKA (reference sequence). CDR3 length: 14 residues. CDR3: CSARFGRYNQPQYF. In DNA, the CDR3 is TGCAGTGCTAGGTTTGGCAGGTACAATCAGCCCCAGTATTTT.

Concerning this clonotype: A read error may explain this, as a much larger clone is one base away. The chain couples TRBV12-3 or TRBV12-4 to TRBJ2-3, with D possibly matching TRBD2 (5 bases). The CDR3 extends over 13 amino acids. The CDR3 DNA sequence: TGTGCCAGCGTCCGGGGTGGTGGAGATACGGAGTATTTT. Translating gives CASVRGGGDTEYF.

Comment on this clonotype: Since a much larger clone is just one base distant, this may be a read error. The genes are TRBV20-1 and TRBJ2-1; TRBD2 agrees at 7 bases. The CDR3 sequence is 13 residues long. With 3 bases clipped from V and 9 bases from J, the junction kept 8 bases outside the gene matches. The germline V gene encodes CDR1 DFQATT and CDR2 SNEGSKA (reference sequence). The CDR3 nucleotides are TGCAGTGCTAGTCTTGGGGGGGGAGGTGAGCAGTTCTTC. Amino acid sequence: CSASLGGGGEQFF.

The chain joins TRBV20-1 to TRBJ2-4, with a tentative D call TRBD2 (5 bases). This CDR3 spans 13 amino acids. Germline V gene data show CDR1 as DFQATT and CDR2 as SNEGSKA (reference sequence). Here the CDR3 reads CGTRKGAKNIQYF. The CDR3 bases are TGCGGTACTAGGAAGGGAGCCAAAAACATTCAGTACTTC.

This clonotype turned up a few times. A read error may be the cause here, since a much bigger clone is one base away. The rearrangement links TRBV7-9 to TRBJ2-1, with 9 bases identical to TRBD1. Per the germline V gene, CDR1 is SEHNR and CDR2 is FQNEAQ (reference sequence). The CDR3 covers 15 residues. The trim removed 5 bases at V and 5 bases at J, leaving 7 bases unmatched. The CDR3 reads CASSLPGTGHNEQFF. The CDR3 DNA sequence: TGTGCCAGCAGCCTCCCCGGGACAGGGCACAATGAGCAGTTCTTC. Together with reference TRBV7-9 and TRBJ2-1, the CDR3 gives the full variable domain: DTGVSQNPRHKITKRGQNVTFRCDPISEHNRLYWYRQTLGQGPEFLTYFQNEAQLEKSRLLSDRFSAERPKGSFSTLEIQRTEQGDSAMYLCASSLPGTGHNEQFFGPGTRLTVL.

This clonotype appeared a few times. The rearrangement joins TRBV6-5 to TRBJ2-2, with D possibly TRBD1 on 5 matching bases. The CDR3 has 11 amino acids. V lost 6 bases and J lost 7, with 6 bases in between. CDR1 MNHEY and CDR2 SVGAGI come from the germline V gene. The CDR3 spells CASRGHGELFF. CDR3 coding DNA: TGTGCCAGCAGGGGGCACGGGGAGCTGTTTTTT.

Many counts were recorded for this clonotype. The rearrangement links TRBV14 to TRBJ2-1; TRBD2 aligns across 9 bases. This CDR3 spans 16 amino acids. V lost 1 base to trimming and J lost 9 bases; unmatched junction nucleotides: 10. Per germline, CDR1 SGHDN and CDR2 FVKESK. The CDR3 nucleotides are TGTGCCAGCAGCCAAGGTGTAGCGGGAGTCTGGGTTGAGCAGTTCTTC. This codes for CASSQGVAGVWVEQFF.